These 16 T cell receptor beta chains were sequenced from one sample in a study of post-analysis software for immune sequencing data. Study findings and constraints: The study found TRBV5-6, TRBV5-1 and TRBV20-1 among about five TRBV segments more frequent in patients than controls.

No antigen is known for these receptors. The library was made from cDNA and included unique molecular identifiers. Each CDR3 protein is one row after TCRdb ran MiXCR on the PCR reads. The data contain 820,000 or so distinct CDR3 sequences, about 50% of them singletons. Sequencing was done on a sample of blood. Receptors originate from a girl aged 5-17 years with multiple sclerosis.

The CDR3 sequence: CSERSGSLFTDTQYF. In DNA, the CDR3 is TGCAGTGAAAGAAGCGGAAGTCTGTTCACAGATACGCAGTATTTT. The chain joins TRBV20-1 to TRBJ2-3, with D maybe TRBD2 (5 bases). This CDR3 is built from 15 residues. The V gene's germline CDR1 is DFQATT and CDR2 SNEGSKA (reference sequence). V was shortened by 7 bases and J by 2 bases, with 19 bases between the two germline ends.

This clonotype occurred a few times. V and J are TRBV6-5 and TRBJ2-5; D assignment may be TRBD1 or TRBD2 (5 bases each). CDR1 and CDR2 (germline): MNHEY, SVGAGI. V dropped 7 bases and J dropped 4 bases, with 22 bases sitting between them. This CDR3 has 16 residues. In DNA, the CDR3 is TGTGCCAGCACGATCCGGTTCGGGCGTGGGGGAGAGACCCAGTACTTC. Its protein product is CASTIRFGRGGETQYF.

V is TRBV5-6 and J is TRBJ2-4; 9 nucleotides align to TRBD2. The J call could be wrong; TRBJ2-7 is a better fit for the DNA end. This CDR3 spans 14 amino acids. Per the germline V gene, CDR1 is SGHDT and CDR2 is YYEEEE. The CDR3 DNA is TGTGCCAGCAGCCATGGACTAGCGACTGCCGAGCAGTACTTC. This encodes CASSHGLATAEQYF.

Written as DNA, the CDR3 is TGTGCCAGCAGCCCGTCCGGAGGCCACAATGAGCAGTTCTTC. Translating gives CASSPSGGHNEQFF. V is TRBV6-6 and J is TRBJ2-1, with D possibly being TRBD2 (5 bases). CDR1 is MNHNY and CDR2 is SVGAGI in the germline V gene (reference sequence). The CDR3 has 14 residues. V lost 6 bases and J lost 5, with 14 bases in between.

The CDR3 DNA sequence: TGTGCCAGCAGTTTGGGGGCGGGATTCACCAACGAGCAGTACTTC. Protein sequence: CASSLGAGFTNEQYF. J is TRBJ2-7 and V is TRBV12-3 or TRBV12-4, with D possibly being TRBD1 or TRBD2 (6 bases each). V lost 3 bases and J lost 5, with 17 bases in between. The CDR3 is 15 residues long.

This clonotype was picked up a small number of times. The chain couples TRBV6-5 to TRBJ2-6, with TRBD1 matching 7 bases. This CDR3 spans 17 amino acids. V lost 4 bases to trimming and J lost 2 bases; unmatched junction nucleotides: 8. Germline CDR1 reads MNHEY; CDR2 reads SVGAGI. The CDR3 bases are TGTGCCAGCAGTTCCGGACAGGCCACCCCTGGGGCCAACGTCCTGACTTTC. Its translation: CASSSGQATPGANVLTF.

The rearrangement uses TRBV20-1 and TRBJ2-5; possible D gene TRBD1, 5 bases. CDR1 and CDR2 (germline): DFQATT, SNEGSKA (reference sequence). Trimming left V 7 bases short and J 1 base short, with 16 bases between. The CDR3 covers 14 residues. Written as DNA, the CDR3 is TGCAGTGTTCCTATCGACAGTGGCCAAGAGACCCAGTACTTC. It translates to CSVPIDSGQETQYF.

The CDR3 region is CASSLAGASGFYNEQFF. The CDR3, as DNA: TGTGCCAGCAGCTTAGCTGGGGCTAGCGGGTTTTACAATGAGCAGTTCTTC. The genes are TRBV7-6 and TRBJ2-1; 8 nucleotides match TRBD2. With V trimmed by 0 bases and J by 4 bases, 8 bases remained unmatched. CDR3 length: 17 amino acids. Germline CDR1 SGHVS, CDR2 FNYEAQ.

This clonotype was recorded only once. A single base separates this from a much larger clone, so it may be a read error. This chain connects TRBV20-1 to TRBJ2-7; 9 nucleotides line up with TRBD2. The CDR3 length is 13 residues. Germline CDR1 is DFQATT and CDR2 is SNEGSKA (reference sequence). DNA for the CDR3: TGCAGTGCGTACAGCGGGGGGCTTGACGAGCGGTACTTC. It encodes CSAYSGGLDERYF.

This chain uses TRBV2 with TRBJ2-7; 8 bases are shared with TRBD1. The ends lost 7 bases at V and 4 bases at J; junction bases unmatched: 15. The CDR3 has 16 residues. The germline CDR1 and CDR2 sequences are SNHLY and FYNNEI. The CDR3 bases are TGTGCCAGCAAGGGGCGCGGGGCAGGGGGCCATTACGAGCAGTACTTC. It yields the protein CASKGRGAGGHYEQYF.

The V and J genes are TRBV20-1 and TRBJ2-7; D may be TRBD2 (6 bases). Germline CDR1 DFQATT, CDR2 SNEGSKA (reference sequence). The CDR3 runs to 14 residues. With 2 bases removed from V and 1 base from J, the gap between germline ends came to 12 bases. The chain's CDR3 is CSARIGGRSYEQYF. CDR3 bases: TGCAGTGCTAGAATCGGGGGAAGGTCCTACGAGCAGTACTTC.

The rearrangement joins TRBV2 to TRBJ2-7, with D perhaps matching TRBD2 (5 bases). The germline V and J ends were trimmed by 4 bases and 1 base, with 8 bases remaining between them. Germline CDR1 SNHLY, CDR2 FYNNEI. The CDR3 is made up of 13 amino acids. The CDR3 loop reads CASSGRDSYEQYF. The DNA for the CDR3 is TGTGCCAGCAGTGGTCGGGATTCCTACGAGCAGTACTTC.

This chain joins TRBV29-1 and TRBJ2-1; 7 bases agree with TRBD2. From germline, CDR1 is SQVTM and CDR2 ANQGSEA. The CDR3 spans 14 residues. After removal of 4 bases from V and 2 bases from J, the junction contained 5 bases not matched to a gene. Here the CDR3 reads CSVVSLAAYNEQFF. The CDR3 region has the DNA TGCAGCGTTGTTAGTCTAGCGGCCTACAATGAGCAGTTCTTC.

The chain couples TRBV20-1 to TRBJ2-1, with D tentatively TRBD1 (6 bases). This CDR3 contains 13 residues. V was pared by 3 bases and J by 3 bases, with 9 bases between. Germline CDR1 and CDR2: DFQATT and SNEGSKA (reference sequence). The CDR3 loop reads CSARGHGYNEQFF. As DNA, the CDR3 is TGCAGTGCTAGGGGACACGGCTACAATGAGCAGTTCTTC.

The genes are TRBV27 and TRBJ1-5; D uncertain. Trimming left V 3 bases short and J 1 base short, with 4 bases between. Per germline, CDR1 MNHEY and CDR2 SMNVEV (reference sequence). The CDR3 loop spans 13 amino acids. The CDR3 nucleotides are TGTGCCAGCAGTTTCTGGAGCAATCAGCCCCAGCATTTT. Its translation: CASSFWSNQPQHF.

This chain uses TRBV25-1 with TRBJ1-2, with D possibly matching TRBD1 (5 bases). In germline, CDR1 is MGHDK, CDR2 SYGVNS. The CDR3 consists of 15 residues. The V end lost 5 bases, the J end lost 2 bases, and 15 bases lay between the germline ends. The CDR3: CASSPYQGSNYGYTF. The CDR3 DNA is TGTGCCAGCAGTCCCTATCAGGGTTCGAACTATGGCTACACCTTC.